This is a list of T cell receptor beta chains from one sample in a study of tumor-infiltrating lymphocytes in localized non-small cell lung cancer. Measured with immunoSEQ multiplex PCR; TCRdb has only the in-frame clones, and not every one. The sample carries tens of thousands of clones, approximately 80% recorded once. The specimen sequenced was lung tumor tissue. These receptors came from a human donor with non-small cell lung cancer. CDR3s include the opening cysteine and the closing phenylalanine or tryptophan. The order of the fields is J gene, V gene, CDR3 protein.

J gene: TRBJ1-1; V gene: TRBV11-2; CDR3 protein: CASSFWTGGNTEAFF
J gene: TRBJ2-7; V gene: TRBV2; CDR3 protein: CASSILGEQYF
J gene: NA; V gene: TRBV20-1; CDR3 protein: CSGRDSYEQYF
J gene: TRBJ2-1; V gene: TRBV11-2; CDR3 protein: CASSLRDTLLF
J gene: TRBJ2-7; V gene: TRBV19; CDR3 protein: CASSQQGRAYEQYF
J gene: TRBJ2-2; V gene: TRBV15; CDR3 protein: CATSRELLAVGTGELFF
J gene: TRBJ2-2; V gene: TRBV7-2; CDR3 protein: CASSFRTGALNTGELFF
J gene: TRBJ2-2; V gene: TRBV5-4; CDR3 protein: CASSLLGVTGELFF
J gene: TRBJ2-6; V gene: TRBV7-2; CDR3 protein: CARREGPGANVLTF
J gene: TRBJ2-3; V gene: TRBV6-5; CDR3 protein: CASSYGPTDTQYF
J gene: TRBJ2-1; V gene: TRBV5-1; CDR3 protein: CASSPSGGSSYNEQFF
J gene: TRBJ2-5; V gene: TRBV14; CDR3 protein: CASSSLETQYF
J gene: TRBJ2-1; V gene: TRBV10-3; CDR3 protein: CAIRRSGAGNEQFF
J gene: TRBJ2-7; V gene: TRBV6-6; CDR3 protein: CASQRLADYEQYF
J gene: TRBJ2-2; V gene: TRBV10-2; CDR3 protein: CASSPGTSVTGELFF
J gene: TRBJ2-7; V gene: TRBV11-2; CDR3 protein: CASSPGSLRVTHEQYF
J gene: TRBJ1-1; V gene: TRBV19; CDR3 protein: CASSIAGGVNTEAFF
J gene: TRBJ1-3; V gene: TRBV6-5; CDR3 protein: CASSRQGVGGNTIYF
J gene: TRBJ2-2; V gene: TRBV14; CDR3 protein: CASSQAVNTGELFF
J gene: TRBJ1-2; V gene: TRBV28; CDR3 protein: CASSFRDRGLYGYTF
J gene: TRBJ1-5; V gene: TRBV30; CDR3 protein: CAWSVFGQGYGGNQPQHF
J gene: TRBJ1-4; V gene: TRBV18; CDR3 protein: CASSFSSTNEKLFF
J gene: TRBJ1-1; V gene: TRBV29-1; CDR3 protein: CSIVGSIEAFF
J gene: TRBJ2-3; V gene: TRBV27; CDR3 protein: CASSSSGGGTDTQYF
J gene: TRBJ2-1; V gene: TRBV7-9; CDR3 protein: CASSSRDFSYNEQFF
J gene: TRBJ2-7; V gene: TRBV11-2; CDR3 protein: CASSLQTSATYEQYF
J gene: TRBJ2-7; V gene: TRBV7-2; CDR3 protein: CASSPSRSLYEQYF
J gene: TRBJ1-4; V gene: TRBV5-1; CDR3 protein: CASRQNVANEKLFF
J gene: TRBJ1-1; V gene: TRBV18; CDR3 protein: CASSPGRGEGEAFF
J gene: TRBJ2-3; V gene: TRBV5-1; CDR3 protein: CASSATSGSSYTQYF
J gene: TRBJ2-6; V gene: TRBV4-1; CDR3 protein: CASSQVGFSGANVLTF
J gene: TRBJ2-3; V gene: TRBV7-2; CDR3 protein: CASSPLANTDTQYF
J gene: TRBJ1-1; V gene: TRBV7-2; CDR3 protein: CASSLGASNTEAFF
J gene: TRBJ2-4; V gene: TRBV20-1; CDR3 protein: CSPKGPGIQYF
J gene: TRBJ2-3; V gene: TRBV2; CDR3 protein: CASSGEEGVTDTQYF
J gene: TRBJ2-5; V gene: TRBV2; CDR3 protein: CASSDLSGGSQETQYF
J gene: TRBJ1-4; V gene: TRBV5-4; CDR3 protein: CASSLGGQGVVDEKLFF
J gene: TRBJ2-7; V gene: TRBV10-3; CDR3 protein: CAISSDRAGYEQYF
J gene: TRBJ2-2; V gene: TRBV28; CDR3 protein: CASRKRPGLAGVQNTGELFF
J gene: TRBJ1-1; V gene: TRBV7-2; CDR3 protein: CASSLIGGSTEAFF
J gene: TRBJ2-5; V gene: TRBV5-4; CDR3 protein: CASSAGPGQQETQYF
J gene: TRBJ2-2; V gene: TRBV6-5; CDR3 protein: CASRKLASNTGELFF
J gene: TRBJ2-3; V gene: TRBV5-4; CDR3 protein: CASSLEGRDTQYF
J gene: TRBJ2-5; V gene: TRBV7-2; CDR3 protein: CASRTGGGETQYF